This TCR beta chain was identified in a study of cytomegalovirus exposure and HLA in healthy donors. Study-level results: Cytomegalovirus-associated status was assigned to about 150 TCR beta chains. Reported results showed that the classifier diagnosed cytomegalovirus status with high specificity and sensitivity. Generally TCR sequences proved uncommon, though certain public TCRs appeared in numerous donors.

Regarding this clone: Its antigen is unknown.

The CDR3 extends over 11 amino acids. Per the germline V gene, CDR1 is SQVTM and CDR2 is ANQGSEA. Trimming pared 7 bases from V and 5 bases from J, leaving 11 bases between. It was the roughly 120-subject validation cohort, separate from the roughly 700-subject first cohort, to which the donors belonged. Clones were read by immunoSEQ multiplex PCR, and TCRdb kept only the in-frame ones, dropping some. The repertoire has some 120,000 clones, about 96% of them found once; the top ten carry less than 2%. This chain joins TRBV29-1 and TRBJ2-5; tentatively, D is TRBD1 (5 bases). Sample: PBMCs. The receptor's source is a man younger than 35 in good health and CMV-seronegative. The CDR3: CSAGSRETQYF. The CDR3 DNA reads TGCAGCGCAGGGTCCAGGGAGACCCAGTACTTC.